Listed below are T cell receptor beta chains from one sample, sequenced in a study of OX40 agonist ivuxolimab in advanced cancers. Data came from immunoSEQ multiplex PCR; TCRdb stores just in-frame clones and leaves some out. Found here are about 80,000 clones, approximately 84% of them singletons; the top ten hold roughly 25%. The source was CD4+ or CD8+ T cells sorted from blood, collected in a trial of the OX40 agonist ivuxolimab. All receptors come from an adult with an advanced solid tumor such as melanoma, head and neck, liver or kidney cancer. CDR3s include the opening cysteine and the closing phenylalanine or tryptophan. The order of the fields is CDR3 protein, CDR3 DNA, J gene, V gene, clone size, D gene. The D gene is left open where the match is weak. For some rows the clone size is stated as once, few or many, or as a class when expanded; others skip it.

CDR3 protein: CASSSKGQYYEQYF
CDR3 DNA: TGTGCCAGCAGCTCGAAGGGACAGTACTACGAGCAGTACTTC
J gene: TRBJ2-7
V gene: TRBV7-2
clone size: NA
D gene: TRBD1

CDR3 protein: CASTSDGSSTDTQYF
CDR3 DNA: TGTGCCAGCACCTCAGACGGGTCTAGCACAGATACGCAGTATTTT
J gene: TRBJ2-3
V gene: TRBV5-4
clone size: NA
D gene: NA

CDR3 protein: CASSHIRSSYNEQFF
CDR3 DNA: TGCGCCAGCAGCCATATAAGATCCTCCTACAATGAGCAGTTCTTC
J gene: TRBJ2-1
V gene: TRBV4-3
clone size: NA
D gene: NA

CDR3 protein: CSAKGLSGGLNTGELFF
CDR3 DNA: TGCAGCGCCAAGGGTCTTAGCGGGGGCCTGAACACCGGGGAGCTGTTTTTT
J gene: TRBJ2-2
V gene: TRBV29-1
clone size: NA
D gene: TRBD2

CDR3 protein: CASSRGGAYETQYF
CDR3 DNA: TGCGCCAGCAGCCGCGGGGGGGCTTATGAGACCCAGTACTTC
J gene: TRBJ2-5
V gene: TRBV4-1
clone size: NA
D gene: TRBD2

CDR3 protein: CASSLGILGRDTQYF
CDR3 DNA: TGTGCCAGCAGCTTGGGTATATTGGGCAGAGATACGCAGTATTTT
J gene: TRBJ2-3
V gene: TRBV7-8
clone size: NA
D gene: NA

CDR3 protein: CASSLLGRAGETQYF
CDR3 DNA: TGTGCCAGCAGTTTACTGGGCAGAGCGGGAGAGACCCAGTACTTC
J gene: TRBJ2-5
V gene: TRBV27
clone size: NA
D gene: NA

CDR3 protein: CAISISGRGSTGELFF
CDR3 DNA: TGTGCCATCAGTATTAGCGGGAGGGGGAGCACCGGGGAGCTGTTTTTT
J gene: TRBJ2-2
V gene: TRBV10-3
clone size: NA
D gene: TRBD2

CDR3 protein: CASTLVGQKLFF
CDR3 DNA: TGTGCCAGCACTTTAGTGGGGCAAAAACTGTTTTTT
J gene: TRBJ1-4
V gene: TRBV2
clone size: NA
D gene: NA

CDR3 protein: CASSPGPRGTQYF
CDR3 DNA: TGCGCCAGCAGTCCCGGGCCCCGGGGTACGCAGTATTTT
J gene: TRBJ2-3
V gene: TRBV2
clone size: NA
D gene: NA

CDR3 protein: CAIRGDRVIDTDTQYF
CDR3 DNA: TGTGCCATCAGGGGTGACAGGGTGATAGACACAGATACGCAGTATTTT
J gene: TRBJ2-3
V gene: TRBV10-3
clone size: NA
D gene: TRBD1

CDR3 protein: CASSDLGGGLGYTF
CDR3 DNA: TGTGCCAGCAGTGACCTGGGGGGAGGCCTCGGCTACACCTTC
J gene: TRBJ1-2
V gene: TRBV6-6
clone size: NA
D gene: NA

CDR3 protein: CASSFESMNTEAFF
CDR3 DNA: TGCGCCAGCAGCTTTGAGTCCATGAACACTGAAGCTTTCTTT
J gene: TRBJ1-1
V gene: TRBV5-1
clone size: once
D gene: NA

CDR3 protein: CASSLGRGLEAFF
CDR3 DNA: TGTGCCAGCAGCTTGGGCAGGGGCCTAGAAGCTTTCTTT
J gene: TRBJ1-1
V gene: TRBV5-4
clone size: NA
D gene: NA

CDR3 protein: CASSLTGSVNTEAFF
CDR3 DNA: TGTGCCAGCAGCCTCACAGGGAGTGTCAACACTGAAGCTTTCTTT
J gene: TRBJ1-1
V gene: TRBV28
clone size: NA
D gene: NA

CDR3 protein: CASSPPNSWETGELFF
CDR3 DNA: TGTGCCAGCTCACCACCGAACAGTTGGGAGACCGGGGAGCTGTTTTTT
J gene: TRBJ2-2
V gene: TRBV18
clone size: NA
D gene: NA

CDR3 protein: CASSESAGSTDTQYF
CDR3 DNA: TGCGCCAGCAGTGAGTCGGCGGGATCGACAGATACGCAGTATTTT
J gene: TRBJ2-3
V gene: TRBV10-1
clone size: NA
D gene: NA

CDR3 protein: CASSLLTEAFF
CDR3 DNA: TGTGCCAGCAGCTTGCTTACTGAAGCTTTCTTT
J gene: TRBJ1-1
V gene: TRBV11-2
clone size: NA
D gene: NA

CDR3 protein: CASSQVFRQGNGEYNSPLHF
CDR3 DNA: TGCGCCAGCAGCCAAGTATTTAGGCAGGGAAACGGAGAGTACAATTCACCCCTCCACTTT
J gene: TRBJ1-6
V gene: TRBV4-1
clone size: NA
D gene: NA

CDR3 protein: CASSFTVETQYF
CDR3 DNA: TGCGCCAGCAGCTTTACCGTGGAGACCCAGTACTTC
J gene: TRBJ2-5
V gene: TRBV5-1
clone size: few
D gene: NA

CDR3 protein: CASSLLTGGNEQFF
CDR3 DNA: TGCGCCAGCAGCTTACTGACAGGCGGGAATGAGCAGTTCTTC
J gene: TRBJ2-1
V gene: TRBV5-1
clone size: NA
D gene: NA

CDR3 protein: CASSETPNYGYTF
CDR3 DNA: TGTGCCAGCAGTGAGACACCTAACTATGGCTACACCTTC
J gene: TRBJ1-2
V gene: TRBV6-1
clone size: medium-sized
D gene: NA

CDR3 protein: CASSRSGGAGETQYF
CDR3 DNA: TGTGCCAGCAGCCGTAGCGGGGGGGCCGGAGAGACCCAGTACTTC
J gene: TRBJ2-5
V gene: TRBV13
clone size: NA
D gene: TRBD2

CDR3 protein: CASSPTWDSKTNYGYTF
CDR3 DNA: TGTGCCAGCAGCCCGACTTGGGACAGTAAAACTAACTATGGCTACACCTTC
J gene: TRBJ1-2
V gene: TRBV7-2
clone size: NA
D gene: TRBD1

CDR3 protein: CASSEPGGYTGELFF
CDR3 DNA: TGTGCCAGCAGTGAACCTGGTGGGTACACCGGGGAGCTGTTTTTT
J gene: TRBJ2-2
V gene: TRBV6-1
clone size: once
D gene: NA

CDR3 protein: CASSPGQSQETQYF
CDR3 DNA: TGTGCCAGCAGCCCCGGGCAGAGCCAAGAGACCCAGTACTTC
J gene: TRBJ2-5
V gene: TRBV7-8
clone size: NA
D gene: NA

CDR3 protein: CASSSGRRTDTQYF
CDR3 DNA: TGTGCCAGCAGCTCGGGACGCCGCACAGATACGCAGTATTTT
J gene: TRBJ2-3
V gene: TRBV5-4
clone size: NA
D gene: NA

CDR3 protein: CASSPRQGEQYF
CDR3 DNA: TGCGCCAGCAGCCCTCGACAAGGGGAGCAGTACTTC
J gene: TRBJ2-7
V gene: TRBV10-1
clone size: few
D gene: NA

CDR3 protein: CASSVVGLAGGRDTQYF
CDR3 DNA: TGTGCCAGCAGCGTAGTCGGACTAGCGGGGGGGCGAGATACGCAGTATTTT
J gene: TRBJ2-3
V gene: TRBV9
clone size: few
D gene: TRBD2

CDR3 protein: CASSVDRGQETQYF
CDR3 DNA: TGCGCCAGCAGCGTGGACAGGGGGCAAGAGACCCAGTACTTC
J gene: TRBJ2-5
V gene: TRBV5-1
clone size: NA
D gene: TRBD1

CDR3 protein: CASSSGGFNQPQHF
CDR3 DNA: TGTGCCAGCAGCTCAGGGGGGTTTAATCAGCCCCAGCATTTT
J gene: TRBJ1-5
V gene: TRBV5-5
clone size: NA
D gene: TRBD1

CDR3 protein: CASSEQGGIETQYF
CDR3 DNA: TGTGCCAGCAGCGAACAGGGGGGGATAGAGACCCAGTACTTC
J gene: TRBJ2-5
V gene: TRBV5-4
clone size: NA
D gene: NA

CDR3 protein: CASSEQGGGNQPQHF
CDR3 DNA: TGCGCCAGCAGTGAACAAGGGGGTGGCAATCAGCCCCAGCATTTT
J gene: TRBJ1-5
V gene: TRBV10-2
clone size: once
D gene: NA

CDR3 protein: CASSPRQNTEAFF
CDR3 DNA: TGTGCCAGCTCACCCCGACAGAACACTGAAGCTTTCTTT
J gene: TRBJ1-1
V gene: TRBV18
clone size: NA
D gene: NA

CDR3 protein: CASGFVQGTTGELFF
CDR3 DNA: TGTGCTAGTGGTTTCGTACAGGGTACCACCGGGGAGCTGTTTTTT
J gene: TRBJ2-2
V gene: TRBV12-5
clone size: NA
D gene: NA

CDR3 protein: CASSVTVGMDNEQFF
CDR3 DNA: TGTGCCAGCAGCGTAACAGTAGGTATGGACAATGAGCAGTTCTTC
J gene: TRBJ2-1
V gene: TRBV9
clone size: NA
D gene: NA

CDR3 protein: CASSSGRTIPREQYF
CDR3 DNA: TGCGCCAGCAGCTCCGGCAGGACCATCCCCCGCGAGCAGTACTTC
J gene: TRBJ2-7
V gene: TRBV5-1
clone size: NA
D gene: NA

CDR3 protein: CASSLNQGSGNTIYF
CDR3 DNA: TGTGCCAGCAGCTTAAATCAGGGGTCCGGAAACACCATATATTTT
J gene: TRBJ1-3
V gene: TRBV7-2
clone size: NA
D gene: NA

CDR3 protein: CASSDSSYGYTF
CDR3 DNA: TGCGCCAGCAGTGACAGCTCTTATGGCTACACCTTC
J gene: TRBJ1-2
V gene: TRBV10-1
clone size: NA
D gene: NA

CDR3 protein: CASSPPGGRNQPQHF
CDR3 DNA: TGTGCCAGTAGCCCACCCGGGGGGAGGAATCAGCCCCAGCATTTT
J gene: TRBJ1-5
V gene: TRBV19
clone size: NA
D gene: NA

CDR3 protein: CASSRGWVEAFF
CDR3 DNA: TGTGCCAGCAGCCGCGGGTGGGTAGAAGCTTTCTTT
J gene: TRBJ1-1
V gene: TRBV28
clone size: NA
D gene: NA